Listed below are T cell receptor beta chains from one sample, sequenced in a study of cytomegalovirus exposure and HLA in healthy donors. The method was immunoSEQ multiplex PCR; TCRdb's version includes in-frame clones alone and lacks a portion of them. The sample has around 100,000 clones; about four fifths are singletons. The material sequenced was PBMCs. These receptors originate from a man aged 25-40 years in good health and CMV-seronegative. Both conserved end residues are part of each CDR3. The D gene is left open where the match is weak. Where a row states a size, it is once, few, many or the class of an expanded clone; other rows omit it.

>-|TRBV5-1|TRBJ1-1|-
CASSFGPANTEAFF
TGCGCCAGCAGCTTTGGGCCAGCGAACACTGAAGCTTTCTTT
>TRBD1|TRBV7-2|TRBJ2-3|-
CASSLGTGHTDTQYF
TGTGCCAGCAGCTTAGGGACAGGGCACACAGATACGCAGTATTTT
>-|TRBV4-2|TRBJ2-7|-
CASSQEGGYQDEQYF
TGTGCCAGCAGCCAAGAGGGAGGTTACCAGGACGAGCAGTACTTC
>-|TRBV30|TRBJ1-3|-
CAWSVGGYSGNTIYF
TGTGCCTGGAGTGTCGGCGGATACTCTGGAAACACCATATATTTT
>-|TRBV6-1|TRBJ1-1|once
CASSDGTPNLDF
TGTGCCAGCAGTGATGGGACTCCGAACCTTGACTTT
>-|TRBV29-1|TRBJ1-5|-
CSVDTGGGQPQHF
TGCAGCGTTGACACGGGGGGAGGACAGCCCCAGCATTTT
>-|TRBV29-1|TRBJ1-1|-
CSVEPQGNTEAFF
TGCAGCGTTGAACCACAGGGGAACACTGAAGCTTTCTTT
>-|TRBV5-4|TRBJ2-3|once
CASSLASGTDTQYF
TGTGCCAGCAGCTTGGCCAGTGGCACAGATACGCAGTATTTT
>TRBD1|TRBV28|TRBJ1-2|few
CASTAPGQGVSGYTF
TGTGCCAGCACCGCACCGGGACAGGGAGTCTCTGGCTACACCTTC
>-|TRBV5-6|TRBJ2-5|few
CASSFGGAETQYF
TGTGCCAGCAGCTTTGGAGGAGCGGAGACCCAGTACTTC
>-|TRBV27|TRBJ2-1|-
CASSLLTSGYEQFF
TGTGCCAGCAGTTTACTGACCTCGGGGTATGAGCAGTTCTTC
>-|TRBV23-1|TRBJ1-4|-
CASSPWSPGEKLFF
TGCGCCAGCAGTCCGTGGTCTCCGGGGGAAAAACTGTTTTTT
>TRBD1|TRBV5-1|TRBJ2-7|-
CASSGDRSYEQYF
TGCGCCAGCAGCGGGGACAGATCCTACGAGCAGTACTTC
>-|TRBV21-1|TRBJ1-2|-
CASSKRGIFNYGYTF
TGTGCCAGCAGCAAAAGGGGCATCTTCAACTATGGCTACACCTTC
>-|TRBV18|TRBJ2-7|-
CASSPLNGDGGEQYF
TGTGCCAGCTCACCACTTAACGGAGACGGGGGCGAGCAGTACTTC
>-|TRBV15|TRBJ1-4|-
CATSRDPTDEKLFF
TGTGCCACCAGCAGAGACCCCACGGATGAAAAACTGTTTTTT
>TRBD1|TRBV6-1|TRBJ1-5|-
CASRMTGNSNQPQHF
TGTGCCAGCAGGATGACAGGGAATAGCAATCAGCCCCAGCATTTT
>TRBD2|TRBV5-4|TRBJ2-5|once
CASSLSGGYQETQYF
TGTGCCAGCAGCTTAAGCGGGGGGTACCAAGAGACCCAGTACTTC
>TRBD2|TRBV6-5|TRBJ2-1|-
CASRLAGGSYNEQFF
TGTGCCAGCAGGCTAGCGGGAGGGTCCTACAATGAGCAGTTCTTC
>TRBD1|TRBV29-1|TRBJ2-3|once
CSVPGTVSTDTQYF
TGCAGCGTCCCCGGGACAGTTAGCACAGATACGCAGTATTTT
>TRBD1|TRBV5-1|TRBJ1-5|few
CASSLEGASNQPQHF
TGCGCCAGCAGCTTGGAGGGGGCTTCCAATCAGCCCCAGCATTTT
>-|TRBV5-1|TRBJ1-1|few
CASREDTEAFF
TGCGCCAGCAGGGAGGACACTGAAGCTTTCTTT
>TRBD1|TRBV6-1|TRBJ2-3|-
CASSVGQGSTDTQYF
TGTGCCAGCAGTGTGGGACAGGGGAGCACAGATACGCAGTATTTT
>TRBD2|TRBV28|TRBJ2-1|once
CASSREDSYNEQFF
TGTGCCAGCTCTCGGGAGGACTCCTACAATGAGCAGTTCTTC
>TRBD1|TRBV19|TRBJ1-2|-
CASRYGDSHENGYTF
TGTGCCAGTAGATATGGGGACAGTCACGAGAATGGCTACACCTTC
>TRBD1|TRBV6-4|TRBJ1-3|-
CARAQKRGPGNTIYF
TGTGCCAGAGCTCAGAAAAGGGGGCCTGGAAACACCATATATTTT
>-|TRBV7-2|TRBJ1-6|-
CASSLPRKINSPLHF
TGTGCCAGCAGCTTACCGAGGAAGATTAATTCACCCCTCCACTTT
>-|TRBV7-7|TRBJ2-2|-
CASSFGSSGELFF
TGTGCCAGCAGCTTCGGGAGTAGCGGGGAGCTGTTTTTT
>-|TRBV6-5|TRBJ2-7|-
CASRYGRGQYEQYF
TGTGCCAGCAGGTACGGGCGGGGTCAATACGAGCAGTACTTC
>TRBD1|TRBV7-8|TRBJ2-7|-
CASSFFSWTGSDYEQYF
TGTGCCAGCAGCTTTTTCTCCTGGACAGGTTCGGACTACGAGCAGTACTTC
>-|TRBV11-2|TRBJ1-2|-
CASRRLSRGYGYTF
TGTGCCAGCAGGCGTCTCTCGCGGGGCTATGGCTACACCTTC
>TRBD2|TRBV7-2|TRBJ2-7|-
CASSLAWASGRAAHYYEQYF
TGTGCCAGCAGCTTAGCGTGGGCTAGCGGGAGGGCTGCCCATTACTACGAGCAGTACTTC
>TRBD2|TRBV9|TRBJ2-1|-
CASSGLAGHNEQFF
TGTGCCAGCAGCGGACTAGCGGGACACAATGAGCAGTTCTTC
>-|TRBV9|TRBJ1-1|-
CASSALVTGEAFF
TGTGCCAGCAGCGCCTTGGTGACAGGCGAAGCTTTCTTT
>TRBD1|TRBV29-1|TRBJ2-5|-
CSVETGSETQYF
TGCAGCGTTGAGACAGGGAGTGAGACCCAGTACTTC
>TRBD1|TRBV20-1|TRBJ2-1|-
CSAAGGEQFF
TGCAGTGCTGCAGGGGGTGAGCAGTTCTTC
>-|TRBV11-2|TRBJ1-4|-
CASSLFYPAGESDEKLFF
TGTGCCAGCAGCTTATTTTACCCGGCAGGGGAGAGTGATGAAAAACTGTTTTTT
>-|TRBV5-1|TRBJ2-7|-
CASIPDSGYEQYF
TGCGCCAGCATACCCGACTCGGGCTACGAGCAGTACTTC
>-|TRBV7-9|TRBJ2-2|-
CASSLKRGTTGELFF
TGTGCCAGCAGCTTAAAGCGCGGCACGACCGGGGAGCTGTTTTTT